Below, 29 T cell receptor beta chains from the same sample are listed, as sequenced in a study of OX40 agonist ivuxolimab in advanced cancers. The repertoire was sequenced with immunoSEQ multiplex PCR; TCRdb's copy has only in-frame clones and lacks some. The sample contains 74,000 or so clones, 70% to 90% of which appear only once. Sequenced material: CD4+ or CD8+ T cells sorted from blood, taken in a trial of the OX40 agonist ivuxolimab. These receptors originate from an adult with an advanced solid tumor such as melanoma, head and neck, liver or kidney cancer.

As DNA, the CDR3 is TGTGCCAGCGGGACAGGCCGACAAGAGACCCAGTACTTC. It yields the protein CASGTGRQETQYF. This chain connects TRBV11-1 to TRBJ2-5, with 8 bases that match TRBD1. CDR3 length: 13 residues. The V segment lost 8 bases and the J segment 2 bases; nucleotides outside the gene matches: 4. Germline V gene data show CDR1 as SGHAT and CDR2 as FQDESV (reference sequence).

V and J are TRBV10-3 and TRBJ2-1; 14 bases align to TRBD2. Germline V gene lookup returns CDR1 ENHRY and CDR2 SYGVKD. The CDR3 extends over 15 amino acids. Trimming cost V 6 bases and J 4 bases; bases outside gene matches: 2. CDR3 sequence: CAIRGLAGGYNEQFF. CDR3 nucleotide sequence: TGTGCCATCAGAGGACTAGCGGGAGGTTACAATGAGCAGTTCTTC.

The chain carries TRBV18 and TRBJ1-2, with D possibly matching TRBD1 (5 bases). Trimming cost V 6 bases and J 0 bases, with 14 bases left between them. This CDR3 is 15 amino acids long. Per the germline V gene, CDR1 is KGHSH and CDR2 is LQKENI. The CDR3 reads CASSLDSFANYGYTF. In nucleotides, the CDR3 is TGTGCCAGCTCCCTCGACAGTTTTGCTAACTATGGCTACACCTTC.

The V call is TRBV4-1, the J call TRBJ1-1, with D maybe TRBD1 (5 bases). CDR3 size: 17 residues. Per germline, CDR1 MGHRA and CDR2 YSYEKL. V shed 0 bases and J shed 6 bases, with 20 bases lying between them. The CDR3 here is CASSQDRGRASWAEAFF. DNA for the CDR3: TGCGCCAGCAGCCAAGATCGGGGCAGGGCGAGTTGGGCTGAAGCTTTCTTT.

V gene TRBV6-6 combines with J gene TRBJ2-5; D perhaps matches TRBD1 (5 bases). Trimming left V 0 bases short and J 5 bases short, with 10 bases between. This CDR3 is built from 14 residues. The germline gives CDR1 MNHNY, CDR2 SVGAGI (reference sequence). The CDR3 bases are TGTGCCAGCAGTTACTCTGAAGGGGTGGAGACCCAGTACTTC. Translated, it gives CASSYSEGVETQYF.

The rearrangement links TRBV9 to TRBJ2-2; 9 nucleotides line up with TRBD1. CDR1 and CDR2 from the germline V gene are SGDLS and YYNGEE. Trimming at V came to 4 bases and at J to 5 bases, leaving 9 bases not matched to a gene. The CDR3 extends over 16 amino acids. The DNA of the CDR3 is TGTGCCAGCAGCCCCCGGACAGGGGAATATACCGGGGAGCTGTTTTTT. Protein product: CASSPRTGEYTGELFF.

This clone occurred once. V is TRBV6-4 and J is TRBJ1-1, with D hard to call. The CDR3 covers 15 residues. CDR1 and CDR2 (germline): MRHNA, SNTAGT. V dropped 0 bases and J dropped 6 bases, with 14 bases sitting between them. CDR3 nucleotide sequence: TGTGCCAGCAGTGACTCGTTCGGTTTCGGGGCTGAAGCTTTCTTT. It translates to CASSDSFGFGAEAFF.

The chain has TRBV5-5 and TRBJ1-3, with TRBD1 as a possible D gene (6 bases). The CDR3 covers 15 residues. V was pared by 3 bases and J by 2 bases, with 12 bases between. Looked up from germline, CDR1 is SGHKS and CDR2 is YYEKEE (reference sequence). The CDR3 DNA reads TGTGCCAGCAGCTCCCCACAGGGTCCTGGAAACACCATATATTTT. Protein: CASSSPQGPGNTIYF.

This chain's CDR3 is CASRGGLAGSYEQYF. CDR3 nucleotide sequence: TGTGCCAGCCGGGGAGGACTAGCGGGCTCCTACGAGCAGTACTTC. This chain uses TRBV19 with TRBJ2-7, with TRBD2 identical over 11 bases. Germline CDR1 is LNHDA and CDR2 is SQIVND (reference sequence). This CDR3 is 15 amino acids long. V dropped 9 bases and J dropped 0; count of bases not matched to a gene: 7. The full variable domain, its missing parts supplied by reference TRBV19 and TRBJ2-7, is DGGITQSPKYLFRKEGQNVTLSCEQNLNHDAMYWYRQDPGQGLRLIYYSQIVNDFQKGDIAEGYSVSREKKESFPLTVTSAQKNPTAFYLCASRGGLAGSYEQYFGPGTRLTVT.

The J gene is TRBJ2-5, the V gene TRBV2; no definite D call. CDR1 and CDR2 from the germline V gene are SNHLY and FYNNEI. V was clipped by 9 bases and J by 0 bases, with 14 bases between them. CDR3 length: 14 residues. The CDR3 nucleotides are TGTGCCAGATCCGGAACAGATTACCAAGAGACCCAGTACTTC. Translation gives CARSGTDYQETQYF. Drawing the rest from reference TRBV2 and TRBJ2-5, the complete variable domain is EPEVTQTPSHQVTQMGQEVILRCVPISNHLYFYWYRQILGQKVEFLVSFYNNEISEKSEIFDDQFSVERPDGSNFTLKIRSTKLEDSAMYFCARSGTDYQETQYFGPGTRLLVL.

As DNA, the CDR3 is TGTGCCATCAGTGACCGAGGGTCGGCTGAAGCTTTCTTT. Protein product: CAISDRGSAEAFF. The chain is built from TRBV10-3 and TRBJ1-1; D gene unclear. Germline V gene lookup returns CDR1 ENHRY and CDR2 SYGVKD. The CDR3 sequence is 13 residues long. V was trimmed by 3 bases and J by 6 bases, leaving 11 bases between them.

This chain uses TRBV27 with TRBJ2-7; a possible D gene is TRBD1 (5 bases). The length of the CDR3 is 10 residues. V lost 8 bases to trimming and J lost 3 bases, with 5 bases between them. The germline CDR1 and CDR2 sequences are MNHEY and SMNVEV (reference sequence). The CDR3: CASGHYEQYF. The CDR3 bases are TGTGCCAGCGGACACTACGAGCAGTACTTC.

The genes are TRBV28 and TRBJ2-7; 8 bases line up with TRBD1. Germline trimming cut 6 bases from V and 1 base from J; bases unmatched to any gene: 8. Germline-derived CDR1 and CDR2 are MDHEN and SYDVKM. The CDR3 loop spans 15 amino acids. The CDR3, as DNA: TGTGCCAGCAGCCTTGTAGACAGGGGATCCTACGAGCAGTACTTC. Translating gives CASSLVDRGSYEQYF.

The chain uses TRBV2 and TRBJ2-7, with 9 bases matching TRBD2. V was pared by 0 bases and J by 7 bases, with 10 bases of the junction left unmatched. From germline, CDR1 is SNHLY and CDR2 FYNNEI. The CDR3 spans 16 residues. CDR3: CASSEAYSGRAGEQYF. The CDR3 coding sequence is TGTGCCAGCAGTGAAGCCTATAGCGGGAGAGCGGGGGAGCAGTACTTC.

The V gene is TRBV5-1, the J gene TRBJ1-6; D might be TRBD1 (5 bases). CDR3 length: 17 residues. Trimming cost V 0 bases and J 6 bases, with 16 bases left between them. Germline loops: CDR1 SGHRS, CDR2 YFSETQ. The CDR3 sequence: CASSLGGTGFSNSPLHF. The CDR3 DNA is TGCGCCAGCAGCTTGGGCGGAACAGGTTTCTCTAATTCACCCCTCCACTTT.

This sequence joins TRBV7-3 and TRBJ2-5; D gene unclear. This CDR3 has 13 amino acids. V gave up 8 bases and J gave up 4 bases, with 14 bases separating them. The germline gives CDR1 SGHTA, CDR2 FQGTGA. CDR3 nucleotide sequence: TGTGCCAGCTCCCCCGGCCTGCGAGAGACCCAGTACTTC. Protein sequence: CASSPGLRETQYF.

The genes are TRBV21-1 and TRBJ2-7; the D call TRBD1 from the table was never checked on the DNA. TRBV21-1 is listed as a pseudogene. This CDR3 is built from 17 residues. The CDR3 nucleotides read TGTGCCAGCAGCAACCGATCAAGGGACAGGGGAAAGTACGAGCAGTACTTC. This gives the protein CASSNRSRDRGKYEQYF.

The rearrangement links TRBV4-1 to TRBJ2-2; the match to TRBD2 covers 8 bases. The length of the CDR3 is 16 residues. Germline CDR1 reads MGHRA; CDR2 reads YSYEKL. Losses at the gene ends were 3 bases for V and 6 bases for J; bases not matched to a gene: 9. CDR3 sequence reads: CASSQTGRGGPGELFF. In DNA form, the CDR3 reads TGCGCCAGCAGCCAGACCGGACGGGGGGGACCCGGGGAGCTGTTTTTT.

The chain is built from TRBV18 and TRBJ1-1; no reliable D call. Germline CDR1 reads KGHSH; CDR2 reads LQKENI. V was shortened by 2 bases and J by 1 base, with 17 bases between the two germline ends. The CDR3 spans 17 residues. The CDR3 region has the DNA TGTGCCAGCTCACCAAATACCTTACTCCTAGCGAACACTGAAGCTTTCTTT. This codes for CASSPNTLLLANTEAFF.

The CDR3 region has the DNA TGTGCCAGCAGGATAGCGGGGGGGCGGCAAGAGACCCAGTACTTC. Its translation is CASRIAGGRQETQYF. The V gene is TRBV6-1, the J gene TRBJ2-5, with 11 bases that match TRBD2. The CDR3 length is 15 residues. The ends lost 6 bases at V and 2 bases at J; junction bases unmatched: 5. Germline V gene data show CDR1 as MNHNS and CDR2 as SASEGT.

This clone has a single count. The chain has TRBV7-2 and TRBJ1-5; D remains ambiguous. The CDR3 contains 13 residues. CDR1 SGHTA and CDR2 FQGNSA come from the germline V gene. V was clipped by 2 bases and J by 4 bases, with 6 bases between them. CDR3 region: CASSLKVNQPQHF. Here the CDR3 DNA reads TGTGCCAGCAGCTTAAAAGTTAATCAGCCCCAGCATTTT.

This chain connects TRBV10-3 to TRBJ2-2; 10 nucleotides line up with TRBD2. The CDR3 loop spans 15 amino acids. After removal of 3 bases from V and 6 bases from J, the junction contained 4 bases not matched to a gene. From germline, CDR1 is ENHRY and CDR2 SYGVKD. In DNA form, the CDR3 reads TGTGCCATCAGTGATTCGCTAGCGGGAGCCGGGGAGCTGTTTTTT. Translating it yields CAISDSLAGAGELFF.

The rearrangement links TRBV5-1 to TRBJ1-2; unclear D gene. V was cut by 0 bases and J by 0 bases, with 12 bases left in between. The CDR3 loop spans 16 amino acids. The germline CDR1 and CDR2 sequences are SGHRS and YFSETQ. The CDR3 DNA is TGCGCCAGCAGCTTGGGCCCCGGCGGAGCTAACTATGGCTACACCTTC. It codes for CASSLGPGGANYGYTF.

The CDR3 nucleotides read TGTGCCAGCATCGCCCTAGCGCCTTACGAGCAGTACTTC. It encodes CASIALAPYEQYF. The V and J genes are TRBV2 and TRBJ2-7; maybe TRBD2 (6 bases). The CDR3 has 13 amino acids. The germline CDR1 and CDR2 sequences are SNHLY and FYNNEI. V lost 7 bases and J 4 bases, leaving 14 bases between the germline ends. The variable domain in full, with the rest retrieved from reference TRBV2 and TRBJ2-7, is EPEVTQTPSHQVTQMGQEVILRCVPISNHLYFYWYRQILGQKVEFLVSFYNNEISEKSEIFDDQFSVERPDGSNFTLKIRSTKLEDSAMYFCASIALAPYEQYFGPGTRLTVT.

The CDR3 nucleotides are TGTGCCAGTAGGGTAGGGGGTTTCGGGGGCTATAATTCACCCCTCCACTTT. It translates to CASRVGGFGGYNSPLHF. V and J are TRBV27 and TRBJ1-6, with D maybe TRBD1 (6 bases). The CDR3 extends over 17 amino acids. Trimming left V 9 bases short and J 3 bases short, with 21 bases between. From germline, CDR1 is MNHEY and CDR2 SMNVEV (reference sequence).

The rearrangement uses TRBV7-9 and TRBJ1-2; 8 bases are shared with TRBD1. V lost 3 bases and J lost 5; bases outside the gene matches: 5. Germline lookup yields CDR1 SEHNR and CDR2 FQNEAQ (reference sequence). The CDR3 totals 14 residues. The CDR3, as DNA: TGTGCCAGCAGCTTCGGGACAGGACCATATGGCTACACCTTC. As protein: CASSFGTGPYGYTF.

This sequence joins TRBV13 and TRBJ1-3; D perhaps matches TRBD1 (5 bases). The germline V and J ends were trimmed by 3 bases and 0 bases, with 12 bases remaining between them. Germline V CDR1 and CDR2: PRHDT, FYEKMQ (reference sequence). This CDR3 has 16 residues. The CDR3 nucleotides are TGTGCCAGCAGCTTGGGTAACAGGTTCTCTGGAAACACCATATATTTT. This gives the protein CASSLGNRFSGNTIYF.

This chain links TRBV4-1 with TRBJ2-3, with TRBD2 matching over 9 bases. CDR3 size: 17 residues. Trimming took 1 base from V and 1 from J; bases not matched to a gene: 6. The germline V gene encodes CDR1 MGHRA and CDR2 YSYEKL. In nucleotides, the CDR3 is TGCGCCAGCAGCCAAGGAGGAGCGGGGGGAGGCACAGATACGCAGTATTTT. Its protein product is CASSQGGAGGGTDTQYF.

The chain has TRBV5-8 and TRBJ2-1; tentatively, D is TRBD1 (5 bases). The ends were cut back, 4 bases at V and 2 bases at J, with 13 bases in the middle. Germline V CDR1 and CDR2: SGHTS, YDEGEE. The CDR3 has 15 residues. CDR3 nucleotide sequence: TGTGCCAGCAGCCCTACGGGCAGGGCCTACAATGAGCAGTTCTTC. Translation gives CASSPTGRAYNEQFF.